The text below deals with one T cell receptor beta chain. Its antigen remains unidentified. With UMIs, 5'RACE template switching was used to make TCR beta cDNA. From its re-call of the 5' RACE reads, TCRdb lists each CDR3 protein once, without DNA. The data include 350,000 to 400,000 distinct CDR3 sequences; the top ten clones carry about 10%. This sample is part of a study of T cells expressing NK-cell markers. The study's findings and limits: HCMV specificity was not established for the expanded NKG2C+ T cell clones.

This CDR3 is built from 13 residues. Germline CDR1 is MNHEY and CDR2 is SVGAGI. The V and J genes are TRBV6-5 and TRBJ1-1. The source material was blood T cells: a sorted CD56 or NKG2C T cell subset, CD4+ or CD8+ T cells, or bulk PBMC T cells (not recorded which). The receptor was isolated from a woman aged 50 to 60 in good health. The CDR3 protein is CASKRGFATEAFF.